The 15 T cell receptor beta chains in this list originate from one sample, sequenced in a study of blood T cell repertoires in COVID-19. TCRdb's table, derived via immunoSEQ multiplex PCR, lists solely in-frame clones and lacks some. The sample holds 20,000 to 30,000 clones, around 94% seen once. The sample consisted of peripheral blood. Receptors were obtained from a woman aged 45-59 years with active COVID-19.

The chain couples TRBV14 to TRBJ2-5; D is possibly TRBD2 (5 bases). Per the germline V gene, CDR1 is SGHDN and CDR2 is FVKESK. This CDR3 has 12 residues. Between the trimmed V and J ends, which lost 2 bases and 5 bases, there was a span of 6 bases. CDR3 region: CASSQSGETQYF. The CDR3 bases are TGTGCCAGCAGCCAATCGGGGGAGACCCAGTACTTC.

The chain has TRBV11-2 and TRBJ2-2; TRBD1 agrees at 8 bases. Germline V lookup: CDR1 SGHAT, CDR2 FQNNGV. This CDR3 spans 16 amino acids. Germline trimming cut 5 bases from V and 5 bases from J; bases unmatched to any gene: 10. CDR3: CASSGRQGQGTGELFF. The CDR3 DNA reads TGTGCCAGCAGCGGGCGACAGGGGCAGGGGACCGGGGAGCTGTTTTTT.

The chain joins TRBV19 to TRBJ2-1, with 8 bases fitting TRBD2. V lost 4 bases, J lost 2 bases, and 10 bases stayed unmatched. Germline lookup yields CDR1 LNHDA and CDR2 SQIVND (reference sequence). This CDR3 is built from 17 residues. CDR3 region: CASSRTGPGLAYNEQFF. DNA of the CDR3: TGTGCCAGTAGTAGGACGGGACCGGGACTAGCCTACAATGAGCAGTTCTTC.

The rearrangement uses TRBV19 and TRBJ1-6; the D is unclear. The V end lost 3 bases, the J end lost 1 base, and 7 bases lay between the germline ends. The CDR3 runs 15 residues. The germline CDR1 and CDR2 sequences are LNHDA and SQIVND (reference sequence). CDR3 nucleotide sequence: TGTGCCAGTAGTATCGGGGAATCCTATAATTCACCCCTCCACTTT. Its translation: CASSIGESYNSPLHF.

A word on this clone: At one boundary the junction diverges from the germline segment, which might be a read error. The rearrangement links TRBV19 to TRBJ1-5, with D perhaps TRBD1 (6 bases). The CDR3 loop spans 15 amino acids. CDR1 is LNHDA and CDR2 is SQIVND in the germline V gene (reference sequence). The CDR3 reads CASSSGTRSNRPQHF. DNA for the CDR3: TGTGCCAGTAGTTCCGGGACAAGAAGCAATCGGCCCCAGCATTTT.

The CDR3 DNA sequence: TGTGCCAGCTCACCACCGGCTCGGGACAGGGCTGGGACAGATACGCAGTATTTT. Protein sequence: CASSPPARDRAGTDTQYF. V gene TRBV18 combines with J gene TRBJ2-3; 9 nucleotides agree with TRBD1. The CDR3 spans 18 residues. Germline V gene data show CDR1 as KGHSH and CDR2 as LQKENI. V trimming: 0 bases; J trimming: 3 bases; junction bases outside the gene matches: 10.

The CDR3 nucleotides read TGTGCCAGCAAGCGGGGGGAACCCGGGGAGCTGTTTTTT. Its protein is CASKRGEPGELFF. V gene TRBV6-6 combines with J gene TRBJ2-2; 9 bases line up with TRBD2. The germline CDR1 and CDR2 sequences are MNHNY and SVGAGI (reference sequence). The V gene end was trimmed by 7 bases and the J gene end by 6 bases; junction bases not matched to a gene: 3. The CDR3 length is 13 residues.

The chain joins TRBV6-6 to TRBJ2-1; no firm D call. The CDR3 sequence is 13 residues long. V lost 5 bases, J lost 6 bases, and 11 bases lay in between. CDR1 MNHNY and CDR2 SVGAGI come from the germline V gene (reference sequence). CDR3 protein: CASSDAGPNEQFF. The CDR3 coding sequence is TGTGCCAGCAGTGATGCAGGTCCCAATGAGCAGTTCTTC.

Written as DNA, the CDR3 is TGTGCCAGCAGTGACAGGGCGTCGACTGAAGCTTTCTTT. It encodes CASSDRASTEAFF. The V call is TRBV2, the J call TRBJ1-1, with TRBD1 as a possible D gene (5 bases). The CDR3 contains 13 residues. Deletions cut 3 bases from V and 5 bases from J, with 10 bases between. Germline values: CDR1 SNHLY, CDR2 FYNNEI.

The CDR3, as DNA: TGCGCCAGCAGCCGAGCACCGGGACAGACCTACGAGCAGTACTTC. This translates into CASSRAPGQTYEQYF. This rearrangement joins TRBV4-1 to TRBJ2-7; 7 nucleotides line up with TRBD1. Looked up from germline, CDR1 is MGHRA and CDR2 is YSYEKL. The J segment lost 2 bases and the V segment lost 4 bases, leaving 8 bases of the junction unmatched. This CDR3 contains 15 residues.

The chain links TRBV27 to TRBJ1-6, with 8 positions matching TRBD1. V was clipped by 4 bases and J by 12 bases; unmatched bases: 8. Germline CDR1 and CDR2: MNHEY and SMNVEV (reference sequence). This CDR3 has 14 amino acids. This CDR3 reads CASSSGQGVGPLHF. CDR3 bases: TGTGCCAGCAGTTCAGGACAGGGAGTTGGACCCCTCCACTTT.

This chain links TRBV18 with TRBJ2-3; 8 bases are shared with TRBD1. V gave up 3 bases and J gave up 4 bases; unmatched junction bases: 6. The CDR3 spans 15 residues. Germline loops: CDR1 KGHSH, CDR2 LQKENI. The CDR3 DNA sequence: TGTGCCAGCTCACCCGGACAGGGAGGAGCAGATACGCAGTATTTT. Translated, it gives CASSPGQGGADTQYF.

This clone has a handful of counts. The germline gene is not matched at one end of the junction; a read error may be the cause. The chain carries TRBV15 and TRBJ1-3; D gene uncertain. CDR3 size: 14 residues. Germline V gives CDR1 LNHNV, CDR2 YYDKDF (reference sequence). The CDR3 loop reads CATGSGDSGNTIYF. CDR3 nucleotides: TGTGCCACCGGCAGCGGGGACTCTGGAAACACCATATATTTT.

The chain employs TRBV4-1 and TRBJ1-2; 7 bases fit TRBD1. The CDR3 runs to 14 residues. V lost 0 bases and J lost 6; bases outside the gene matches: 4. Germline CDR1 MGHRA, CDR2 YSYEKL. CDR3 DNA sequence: TGCGCCAGCAGCCAAGAGGGACAGCCGAATGGCTACACCTTC. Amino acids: CASSQEGQPNGYTF.

CDR3 amino acids: CSARSGFEQYV. The CDR3 DNA is TGCAGTGCTAGATCCGGGTTCGAGCAGTACGTC. The chain combines TRBV20-1 with TRBJ2-7; D is undetermined. In germline, CDR1 is DFQATT, CDR2 SNEGSKA (reference sequence). The CDR3 sequence is 11 residues long. Trimming pared 2 bases from V and 6 bases from J, leaving 8 bases between.